The sequence of this T cell receptor (beta chain) was determined in a study of blood T cell repertoires in COVID-19. Participants were aged about 18 to 90 years, lived in around 22 US areas, and enrolled virtually. How the authors handled the data: Amplification with reference gene primers provided the estimates of nucleated cell counts. TCRdb's table, derived via immunoSEQ multiplex PCR, lists solely in-frame clones and lacks some. The D gene and trimming were derived from the DNA, and the V and J assignments and clone size from that table. Among approximately 82,000 clones listed, approximately 90% were seen once. In regard to this clone: Its ends do not fully match the called genes, so a read error is possible. This sample includes further DNA sequences coding for the same CDR3.

This receptor was taken from a woman between 45 and 60 years old with acute COVID-19. Sample: PBMCs or T cells enriched from blood (not recorded which).

CDR3 amino acids: CASSLDRNSGNTIYF. The DNA of the CDR3 is TGTGCTAGCAGCTTGGACAGGAACTCTGGAAACACCATATATTTT. The chain is built from TRBV7-7 and TRBJ1-3; 7 bases fit TRBD1. The CDR3 consists of 15 residues. Germline V gives CDR1 SSHAT, CDR2 FNYEAQ (reference sequence).